This passage covers 13 T cell receptor beta chains from one sample sequenced in a study of response to subunit inactivated influenza vaccine. Using its own MiXCR run on the RT-PCR reads, TCRdb lists one record per CDR3 protein. The data hold 700,000 to 900,000 distinct CDR3 sequences, with 21% observed a single time. Material: PBMCs from blood, obtained approximately 5 days after vaccination. The source of these receptors is a man between 50 and 59 years old who received an inactivated influenza vaccine.

Here the CDR3 reads CASSSPVGRTDTQYF. The CDR3, as DNA: TGTGCCAGCAGTTCCCCAGTCGGCCGCACAGATACGCAGTATTTT. V is TRBV28 and J is TRBJ2-3; D uncertain. V was shortened by 4 bases and J by 1 base, with 12 bases between the two germline ends. The V gene's germline CDR1 is MDHEN and CDR2 SYDVKM. This CDR3 comprises 15 residues.

The chain recombines TRBV24-1 with TRBJ2-6, with TRBD1 identical over 8 bases. The trim removed 3 bases at V and 0 bases at J, leaving 3 bases unmatched. Per germline, CDR1 KGHDR and CDR2 SFDVKD. The CDR3 sequence is 17 residues long. The CDR3 protein is CATSDRGQVSGANVLTF. For the CDR3, the DNA is TGTGCCACCAGTGATCGGGGACAGGTCTCTGGGGCCAACGTCCTGACTTTC.

CDR3 DNA: TGTGCCAGCAGCTCCACTAGCGGGCCTTCCTACGAGCAGTACTTC. Its protein product is CASSSTSGPSYEQYF. The J gene is TRBJ2-7, the V gene TRBV7-3, with 9 nucleotides matching TRBD2. This CDR3 is 15 amino acids long. Germline trimming cut 4 bases from V and 1 base from J; bases unmatched to any gene: 5. In germline, CDR1 is SGHTA, CDR2 FQGTGA.

This chain joins TRBV27 and TRBJ1-4; D might be TRBD1 (5 bases). Germline V gene data show CDR1 as MNHEY and CDR2 as SMNVEV (reference sequence). The germline V and J ends were trimmed by 2 bases and 3 bases, with 13 bases remaining between them. The CDR3 covers 16 residues. The CDR3 nucleotides read TGTGCCAGCAGTTTAAGAGGCAGGGAGGCTAATGAAAAACTGTTTTTT. It encodes CASSLRGREANEKLFF.

This clonotype came up a few times. The chain joins TRBV6-2 or TRBV6-3 to TRBJ2-7; possible D gene TRBD1, 6 bases. The CDR3 extends over 15 amino acids. V gave up 5 bases and J gave up 0 bases, with 14 bases separating them. In germline, CDR1 is MNHEY, CDR2 SVGEGT. This chain's CDR3 is CASSAIPGHSYEQYF. DNA of the CDR3: TGTGCCAGCAGTGCAATCCCGGGACACTCCTACGAGCAGTACTTC.

In its sample, this clonotype was seen a few times. The J gene is TRBJ2-7, the V gene TRBV7-2; no clear D gene. There are 14 residues in the CDR3. Germline V lookup: CDR1 SGHTA, CDR2 FQGNSA. The V gene lost 5 bases and the J gene lost 1 base, with 12 bases spanning the gap. The CDR3 DNA is TGTGCCAGCAGCCCCCTCCGGATTTCCTACGAGCAGTACTTC. Encoded protein: CASSPLRISYEQYF.

The V call is TRBV24-1, the J call TRBJ2-5, with 7 bases aligning to TRBD1. The germline V gene encodes CDR1 KGHDR and CDR2 SFDVKD. The CDR3 loop spans 19 amino acids. J gave up 1 base and V 2 bases, and 15 bases lay outside the gene matches. CDR3 amino acids: CATSDSVTGSHFLQETQYF. The CDR3, as DNA: TGTGCCACCAGTGATTCGGTGACAGGGTCCCATTTCCTCCAAGAGACCCAGTACTTC.

This sequence joins TRBV9 and TRBJ2-1; D call uncertain. Deletions cut 0 bases from V and 8 bases from J, with 12 bases between. The CDR3 is made up of 14 amino acids. Germline CDR1 is SGDLS and CDR2 is YYNGEE. DNA of the CDR3: TGTGCCAGCAGCGTAGGCCCCCCCGAGTATGAGCAGTTCTTC. It specifies CASSVGPPEYEQFF.

The chain couples TRBV21-1 to TRBJ2-3; TRBD2, as called in the table, went unchecked against the DNA. TRBV21-1 represents a pseudogene. The CDR3 has 20 residues. The CDR3 region has the DNA TGTGCCAGCGTCCCCCGAGAAAGGATCCCGCTCCTAGGTAGCACAGATACGCAGTATTTT. Its translation is CASVPRERIPLLGSTDTQYF.

This clonotype was recorded at least ten times. This CDR3 is CSATGQRTDTQYF. In DNA, the CDR3 is TGCAGCGCGACGGGACAGCGCACAGATACGCAGTATTTT. The gene calls are TRBV29-1 and TRBJ2-3, with 7 bases lining up with TRBD1. CDR3 length: 13 residues. Germline V gene data show CDR1 as SQVTM and CDR2 as ANQGSEA. Trimming cost V 7 bases and J 1 base; bases outside gene matches: 5.

The chain combines TRBV6-5 with TRBJ1-1; maybe TRBD1 (6 bases). Germline assignment: CDR1 MNHEY and CDR2 SVGAGI. The ends were cut back, 0 bases at V and 4 bases at J, with 12 bases in the middle. The CDR3 length is 15 residues. The CDR3 DNA reads TGTGCCAGCAGTTACTCTTGGGGGCCTGGCACTGAAGCTTTCTTT. It specifies CASSYSWGPGTEAFF.

This clonotype was counted a few times. This chain links TRBV2 with TRBJ1-6, with 9 bases matching TRBD1. The J segment lost 7 bases and the V segment lost 6 bases, leaving 7 bases of the junction unmatched. Germline lookup yields CDR1 SNHLY and CDR2 FYNNEI. This CDR3 has 15 residues. The CDR3 nucleotides are TGTGCCAGCAGGGTGCCCGGGACAGGGAATTCACCCCTCCACTTT. Translating it yields CASRVPGTGNSPLHF.

The V call is TRBV20-1, the J call TRBJ1-1; possibly TRBD1 for D (5 bases). Germline CDR1 reads DFQATT; CDR2 reads SNEGSKA (reference sequence). The CDR3 extends over 16 amino acids. V was pared by 2 bases and J by 0 bases, with 16 bases between. The CDR3 DNA is TGCAGTGCTAGACGGAACCGGGGCCATTTGAACACTGAAGCTTTCTTT. Protein product: CSARRNRGHLNTEAFF.